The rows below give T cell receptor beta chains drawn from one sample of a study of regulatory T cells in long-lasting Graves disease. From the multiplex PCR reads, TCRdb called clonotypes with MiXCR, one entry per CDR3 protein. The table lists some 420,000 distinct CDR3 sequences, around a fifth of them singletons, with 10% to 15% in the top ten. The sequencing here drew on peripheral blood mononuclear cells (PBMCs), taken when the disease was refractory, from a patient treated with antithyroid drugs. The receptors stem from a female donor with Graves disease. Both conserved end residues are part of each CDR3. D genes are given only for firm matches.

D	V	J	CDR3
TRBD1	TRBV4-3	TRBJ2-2	CASRPLSTGTNTGELFF
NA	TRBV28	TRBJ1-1	CASSLDYTEAFF
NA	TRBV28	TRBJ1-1	CASSLCETFF
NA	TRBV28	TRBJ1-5	CASRSIRRVGNQPQHF
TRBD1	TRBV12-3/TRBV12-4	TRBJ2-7	CASSLRQGHSYEQYF
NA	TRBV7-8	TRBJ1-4	CASRGERLGEKLFF
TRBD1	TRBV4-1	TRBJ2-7	CASSHLTGSYEQYF
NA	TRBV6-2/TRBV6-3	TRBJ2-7	CASRRTANREQYF
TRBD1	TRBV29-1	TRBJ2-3	CSVPGTGGTDTQYF
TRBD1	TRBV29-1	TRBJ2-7	CSVETGQGTSEQYF
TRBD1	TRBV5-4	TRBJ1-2	CASSLDRGHDGYTF
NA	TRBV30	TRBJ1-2	CACGVAQGHTF
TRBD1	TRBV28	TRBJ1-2	CASSLTGGSSNYGYTF
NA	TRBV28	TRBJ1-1	CASSLLQANGAFF
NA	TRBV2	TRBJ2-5	CASGKDSGPQETQYF
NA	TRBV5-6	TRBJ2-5	CASSLEGLQETQYF
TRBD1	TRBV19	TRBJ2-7	CASRQGGDRGKQYF
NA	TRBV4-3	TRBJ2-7	CASSQEQGSSYEQYF
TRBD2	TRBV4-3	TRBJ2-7	CASSQGTSGDDEQYF
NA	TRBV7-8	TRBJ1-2	CASSTRQSITNYGYTF
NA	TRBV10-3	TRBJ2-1	CAISEPQGFYNEQFF
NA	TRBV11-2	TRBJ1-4	CASSLGHNEKLFF
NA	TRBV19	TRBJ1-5	CASSPLGAGKRGNQPQHF
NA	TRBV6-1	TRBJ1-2	CASTGRVSDGYTF
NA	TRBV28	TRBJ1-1	CASSWPTLSEAFF
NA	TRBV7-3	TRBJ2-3	CASSSNRDLAAQYF
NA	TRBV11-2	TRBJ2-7	CASSLVGRSPREQYF
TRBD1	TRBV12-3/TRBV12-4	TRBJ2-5	CASRGTGREETQYF
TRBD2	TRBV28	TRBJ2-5	CASSTLGGGQETQYF
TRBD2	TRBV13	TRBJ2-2	CASSSRLAGAAGELFF